This T cell receptor beta chain was recovered during a study of T-cell memory formation after mild COVID-19. The overall study: Largely donor-specific TCR clusters were found.

This clonotype was detected only a few times. Antigen: not known. TCRdb re-analysed the 5' RACE reads in MiXCR, keeping a single row per CDR3 protein. The sample lists 350,000 to 500,000 distinct CDR3 sequences, roughly 18% occurring once. V lost 7 bases, J lost 5 bases, and 9 bases lay in between. This CDR3 spans 12 amino acids. Study results and limitations: The study found balanced CD4/CD8 in clones contracting day 15 to 85 and a CD4+ lean in later expanders. Of the contracting clones, CD4+ ones lay mainly in CM and EM, and CD8+ ones in EMRA. A subset of responding clones appeared in pre-infection memory, suggesting cross-reactive memory joined.

The chain is built from TRBV12-3 or TRBV12-4 and TRBJ2-4; tentative D call: TRBD1 (5 bases). The sequence was collected from a man aged 18 to 35 who had mild COVID-19 (a few samples of this study predate the infection). Cell type and time point are not known. Material for sequencing was PBMCs or a T cell subset sorted from them (not recorded which). CDR3 coding DNA: TGTGCCAGCACCCTGACAGAAAACATTCAGTACTTC. It translates to CASTLTENIQYF.